This T cell receptor beta chain was found in a study of shared clonotypes between healthy human individuals. Background on the study: The donors, a couple of women and three men, were aged 18 to 49.

The donor cohort consisted entirely of Caucasian adults residing in Nashville, Tennessee. Notes on this clone: Its cognate antigen is unknown.

It was approximately 280 ng DNA, about 30,000 T cell genomes, that went into each replicate PCR of unsorted PBMC. TCRdb's table, derived via immunoSEQ multiplex PCR, lists solely in-frame clones and lacks some. In the table there are some 490,000 clones, 60% to 80% of which are singletons. General study points: Donor clonotype sharing was expected to depend on sequencing depth.

This CDR3 spans 12 amino acids. V lost 6 bases to trimming and J lost 4 bases, with 10 bases between them. Germline V gene sequence: CDR1 SNHLY, CDR2 FYNNEI. The chain has TRBV2 and TRBJ2-7, with TRBD1 as a possible D gene (6 bases). The clonotype was recovered from a woman aged 40 to 49 in good health. Some clones in this sample may be carry-over from other donors' samples. Sequencing was performed on PBMCs. The CDR3 sequence is CASREQGYEQYF. As DNA, the CDR3 is TGTGCCAGCAGGGAACAGGGTTACGAGCAGTACTTC.